The 18 T cell receptor beta chains listed next were all sequenced from one sample in a study of identifying expanded T cells in peripheral blood. This table comes from immunoSEQ multiplex PCR, and its TCRdb copy is limited to in-frame clones, with some not included. The sample has around 80,000 clones; 75% to 90% are singletons. The sequenced sample was blood. Receptors originate from a person aged 18 to 70 in good health.

This clone was detected once. The chain has TRBV10-2 and TRBJ2-5; 14 positions match TRBD2. Germline CDR1 is WSHSY and CDR2 is SAAADI. This CDR3 is 16 amino acids long. Trimming took 7 bases from V and 4 from J; bases not matched to a gene: 8. The CDR3 sequence is CASNPTSGGAGETQYF. Written as DNA, the CDR3 is TGCGCCAGCAACCCGACTAGCGGGGGGGCGGGAGAGACCCAGTACTTC.

The V gene is TRBV5-4, the J gene TRBJ2-3; 10 bases align to TRBD2. The V and J ends lost 3 bases and 2 bases, in that order; junction bases with no gene match: 3. The germline V gene has CDR1 SGHNT and CDR2 YYREEE (reference sequence). The CDR3 totals 15 residues. This CDR3 is CASSSSGGNTDTQYF. The CDR3 DNA follows: TGTGCCAGCAGCTCTAGCGGGGGAAACACAGATACGCAGTATTTT.

This clone turned up a few times. V and J are TRBV11-3 and TRBJ1-1, with D perhaps TRBD1 (5 bases). Germline loops: CDR1 SGHNT, CDR2 YENEEA. There are 15 residues in the CDR3. The V gene lost 4 bases and the J gene lost 1 base, with 13 bases spanning the gap. CDR3 sequence (DNA): TGTGCCAGCAGCTACCTAGGGAGGGGGAACACTGAAGCTTTCTTT. Residues: CASSYLGRGNTEAFF.

The genes are TRBV28 and TRBJ1-6; 9 bases align to TRBD1. The germline CDR1 and CDR2 sequences are MDHEN and SYDVKM. The CDR3 has 17 amino acids. Trimming removed 7 bases from V and 7 bases from J; junction bases left unmatched: 14. For the CDR3, the DNA is TGTGCCAGCAATAGCTACAGGGGGCGCTTTGGGAATTCACCCCTCCACTTT. Amino acid sequence: CASNSYRGRFGNSPLHF.

This sequence joins TRBV6-6 and TRBJ1-1; 9 nucleotides align to TRBD1. Germline trimming cut 6 bases from V and 5 bases from J; bases unmatched to any gene: 10. Germline values: CDR1 MNHNY, CDR2 SVGAGI (reference sequence). The CDR3 is 15 amino acids. This chain's CDR3 is CASSSLDRGSTEAFF. The CDR3 nucleotides read TGTGCCAGCAGCAGCCTCGACAGGGGGTCGACTGAAGCTTTCTTT.

The V gene is TRBV28, the J gene TRBJ2-1; 12 bases map to TRBD2. The CDR3 sequence is 14 residues long. J gave up 10 bases and V 5 bases, and 6 bases lay outside the gene matches. Germline assignment: CDR1 MDHEN and CDR2 SYDVKM. The CDR3 loop reads CASSRLAGAGEQFF. CDR3 DNA: TGTGCCAGCAGTCGACTAGCGGGAGCTGGGGAGCAGTTCTTC.

The chain recombines TRBV11-2 with TRBJ1-2; D ambiguous. Germline CDR1 SGHAT, CDR2 FQNNGV. The CDR3 contains 14 residues. V was pared by 4 bases and J by 2 bases, with 11 bases between. The CDR3 bases are TGTGCCAGCAGCTCACAAAGGAACAACTATGGCTACACCTTC. As protein: CASSSQRNNYGYTF.

The V gene is TRBV2, the J gene TRBJ1-6; D is perhaps TRBD1 (5 bases). Germline-derived CDR1 and CDR2 are SNHLY and FYNNEI. With 6 bases removed from V and 7 bases from J, the gap between germline ends came to 13 bases. The CDR3 length is 14 residues. The CDR3 coding sequence is TGTGCCAGCAGGGCAGGGCTATTAAATTCACCCCTCCACTTT. Translating it yields CASRAGLLNSPLHF.

The V call is TRBV6-1, the J call TRBJ2-7, with a possible D match to TRBD1 (7 bases). The CDR3 runs 15 residues. Trimming took off 6 bases at V and 3 bases at J, with 18 bases between the two ends. In germline, CDR1 is MNHNS, CDR2 SASEGT. In DNA, the CDR3 is TGTGCCAGCAGGGAGGGGGCAGGGGATCACTACGAGCAGTACTTC. Its protein is CASREGAGDHYEQYF.

The chain carries TRBV9 and TRBJ1-5; D might be TRBD1 (6 bases). This CDR3 contains 15 residues. Per germline, CDR1 SGDLS and CDR2 YYNGEE. V lost 3 bases, J lost 0 bases, and 10 bases lay in between. CDR3 DNA: TGTGCCAGCAGCGCGGACAGCCTTAGCAATCAGCCCCAGCATTTT. Residues: CASSADSLSNQPQHF.

The rearrangement uses TRBV6-1 and TRBJ2-1, with D uncertain. CDR3 length equals 15 residues. Per germline, CDR1 MNHNS and CDR2 SASEGT. Trimming cost V 0 bases and J 6 bases, with 12 bases left between them. The CDR3 loop reads CASSEALEPGNEQFF. In DNA form, the CDR3 reads TGTGCCAGCAGTGAAGCGCTCGAGCCCGGCAATGAGCAGTTCTTC.

Comments on this clone: Other DNA variants within this sample encode the same CDR3. The V gene is TRBV7-2, the J gene TRBJ2-3; D gene unclear. Between the trimmed V and J ends, which lost 3 bases and 2 bases, there was a span of 9 bases. CDR1 and CDR2 from the germline V gene are SGHTA and FQGNSA. CDR3 length: 14 amino acids. In DNA, the CDR3 is TGTGCCAGCAGCTTGGCCCGATCCACAGATACGCAGTATTTT. Protein: CASSLARSTDTQYF. Variable domain in full (rest from reference TRBV7-2 and TRBJ2-3): GAGVSQSPSNKVTEKGKDVELRCDPISGHTALYWYRQSLGQGLEFLIYFQGNSAPDKSGLPSDRFSAERTGGSVSTLTIQRTQQEDSAVYLCASSLARSTDTQYFGPGTRLTVL.

V usage is TRBV29-1 and J usage is TRBJ1-1; no firm D call. V lost 4 bases and J 0 bases, leaving 9 bases between the germline ends. Germline V gene data show CDR1 as SQVTM and CDR2 as ANQGSEA. The length of the CDR3 is 13 residues. The CDR3 spells CSVVGGMNTEAFF. The CDR3 DNA follows: TGCAGCGTTGTAGGAGGAATGAACACTGAAGCTTTCTTT.

This clone was counted a few times. The gene calls are TRBV12-5 and TRBJ2-3; D may be TRBD2 (6 bases). The V end lost 6 bases, the J end lost 2 bases, and 18 bases lay between the germline ends. This CDR3 is built from 16 residues. Germline lookup yields CDR1 LGHNT and CDR2 FRNRAP. The CDR3 is CASGRGTSDFTDTQYF. The CDR3 DNA follows: TGTGCTAGTGGCCGGGGGACCTCCGATTTCACAGATACGCAGTATTTT.

This chain links TRBV6-5 with TRBJ2-4, with a weak D call TRBD1 (6 bases). This CDR3 has 12 amino acids. The germline gives CDR1 MNHEY, CDR2 SVGAGI. The ends were cut back, 4 bases at V and 10 bases at J, with 11 bases in the middle. This chain's CDR3 is CASSSNGQIQYF. CDR3 DNA sequence: TGTGCCAGCAGTTCCAACGGACAGATTCAGTACTTC.

This clone was seen only a few times. The chain is built from TRBV30 and TRBJ2-1, with D hard to call. Trimming removed 3 bases at V and 8 bases at J, with 11 bases between. Per the germline V gene, CDR1 is GTSNPN and CDR2 is SVGIG (reference sequence). The CDR3 contains 12 residues. The CDR3 coding sequence is TGTGCCTGGAGGGTTCATGGGGATGAGCAGTTCTTC. Protein product: CAWRVHGDEQFF. Looking up the rest from reference TRBV30 and TRBJ2-1 gives the full variable domain: SQTIHQWPATLVQPVGSPLSLECTVEGTSNPNLYWYRQAAGRGLQLLFYSVGIGQISSEVPQNLSASRPQDRQFILSSKKLLLSDSGFYLCAWRVHGDEQFFGPGTRLTVL.

There are a few counts of this clone. V usage is TRBV19 and J usage is TRBJ2-4; 9 bases match TRBD1. V trimming: 7 bases; J trimming: 7 bases; junction bases outside the gene matches: 5. CDR3 length: 13 residues. Looked up from germline, CDR1 is LNHDA and CDR2 is SQIVND (reference sequence). CDR3 region: CASKTGGTNIQYF. In DNA, the CDR3 is TGTGCCAGTAAGACAGGGGGGACGAACATTCAGTACTTC.

This sequence joins TRBV28 and TRBJ2-7; unclear D gene. V was shortened by 5 bases and J by 0 bases, with 17 bases between the two germline ends. This CDR3 is built from 16 residues. The germline CDR1 and CDR2 sequences are MDHEN and SYDVKM. The CDR3 DNA reads TGTGCCAGCAGTAGTTTTCCGGGCCTTAACTCCTACGAGCAGTACTTC. It codes for CASSSFPGLNSYEQYF. Filled out from reference TRBV28 and TRBJ2-7, the complete variable domain reads DVKVTQSSRYLVKRTGEKVFLECVQDMDHENMFWYRQDPGLGLRLIYFSYDVKMKEKGDIPEGYSVSREKKERFSLILESASTNQTSMYLCASSSFPGLNSYEQYFGPGTRLTVT.